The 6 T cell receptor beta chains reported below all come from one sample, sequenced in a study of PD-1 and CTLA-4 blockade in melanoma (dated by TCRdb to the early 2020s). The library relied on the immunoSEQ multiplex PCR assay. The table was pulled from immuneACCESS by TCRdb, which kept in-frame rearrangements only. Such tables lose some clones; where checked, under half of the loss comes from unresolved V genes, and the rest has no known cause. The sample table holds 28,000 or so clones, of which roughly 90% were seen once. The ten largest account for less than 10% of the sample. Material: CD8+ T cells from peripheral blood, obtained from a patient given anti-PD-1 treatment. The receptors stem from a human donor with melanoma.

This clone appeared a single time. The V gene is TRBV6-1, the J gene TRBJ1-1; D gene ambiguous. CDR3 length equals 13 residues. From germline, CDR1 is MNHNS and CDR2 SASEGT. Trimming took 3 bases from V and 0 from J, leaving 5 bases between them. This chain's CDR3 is CASSDLLNTEAFF. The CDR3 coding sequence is TGTGCCAGCAGTGACCTCCTGAACACTGAAGCTTTCTTT.

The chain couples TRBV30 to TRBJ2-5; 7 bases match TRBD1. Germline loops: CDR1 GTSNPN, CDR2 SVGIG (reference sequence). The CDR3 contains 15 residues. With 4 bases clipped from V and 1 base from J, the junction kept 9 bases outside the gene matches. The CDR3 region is CAWTQGTAIQETQYF. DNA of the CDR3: TGTGCCTGGACCCAGGGGACAGCGATCCAAGAGACCCAGTACTTC.

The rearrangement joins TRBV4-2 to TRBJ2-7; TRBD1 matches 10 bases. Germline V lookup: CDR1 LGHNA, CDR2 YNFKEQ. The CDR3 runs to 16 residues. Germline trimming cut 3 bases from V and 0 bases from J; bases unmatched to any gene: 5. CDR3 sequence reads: CASSHPGQGNSYEQYF. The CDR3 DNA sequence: TGTGCCAGCAGCCACCCGGGACAGGGGAACTCCTACGAGCAGTACTTC.

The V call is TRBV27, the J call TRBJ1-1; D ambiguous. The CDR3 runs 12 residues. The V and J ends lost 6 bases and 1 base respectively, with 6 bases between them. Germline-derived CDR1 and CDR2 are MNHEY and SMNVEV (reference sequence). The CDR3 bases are TGTGCCAGCAGACGGAGGAACACTGAAGCTTTCTTT. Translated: CASRRRNTEAFF.

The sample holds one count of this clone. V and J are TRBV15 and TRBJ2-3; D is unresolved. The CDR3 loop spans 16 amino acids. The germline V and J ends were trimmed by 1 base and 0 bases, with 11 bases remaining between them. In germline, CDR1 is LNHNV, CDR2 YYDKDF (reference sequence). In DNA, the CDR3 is TGTGCCACCAGCAGAGGAGGCGGTTCTAGCACAGATACGCAGTATTTT. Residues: CATSRGGGSSTDTQYF.

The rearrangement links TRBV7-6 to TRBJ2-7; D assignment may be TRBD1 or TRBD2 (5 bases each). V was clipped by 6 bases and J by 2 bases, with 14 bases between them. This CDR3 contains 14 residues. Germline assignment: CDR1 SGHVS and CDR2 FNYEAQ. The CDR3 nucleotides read TGTGCCAGCAGTGGGGACCCGGACCCCTACGAGCAGTACTTC. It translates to CASSGDPDPYEQYF.